Detailed here is one TCR beta chain. This entry is derived from a study of T cells in Graves' hyperthyroidism and ophthalmopathy. Patients were excluded because of uncontrolled infection, other autoimmune disease, pregnancy or lactation. PBMCs came from around 9.7 ml fresh peripheral blood. CDR3 size: 16 residues. J was trimmed by 3 bases and V by 2 bases; bases with no gene match: 3. Germline lookup yields CDR1 LGHNA and CDR2 YNFKEQ. TCR beta CDR3 regions were amplified from RNA transcripts. A set of HTBI primers served as the primers for a first-round RT-PCR of the TCR CDR3. TCRdb recomputed calls from the multiplex PCR reads with MiXCR, one row per CDR3 protein. Found here are roughly 700,000 distinct CDR3 sequences, 14% of them singletons; the top ten hold more than 8.5%.

This receptor was obtained from a woman aged 18-29 years with Graves' hyperthyroidism. Sequences were obtained from blood. The gene calls are TRBV4-2 and TRBJ2-1; 11 bases agree with TRBD2. CDR3 nucleotide sequence: TGTGCCAGCAGCCAAACTAGCGGGAGAGGCTACAATGAGCAGTTCTTC. Amino acids: CASSQTSGRGYNEQFF.